These T cell receptor beta chains were read from a single sample in a study of T cells and Merkel cell carcinoma outcomes. Repertoires were generated with immunoSEQ multiplex PCR, while TCRdb's copy carries only in-frame clones and drops some. The sample has fewer than 20,000 clones, 80% to 90% seen once. Input material: tumor tissue from Merkel cell carcinoma. The receptor set was obtained from a human donor with Merkel cell carcinoma. Each CDR3 is given with its conserved first and last residue. The D gene is left open where the match is weak. Clone sizes are given selectively: once, few, many, or a class where the clone is expanded.

J gene,clone size,V gene,D gene,CDR3 protein,CDR3 DNA
TRBJ1-4,NA,TRBV6-1,NA,CASRVQGGSEKLFF,TGTGCCAGCAGGGTCCAGGGAGGAAGTGAAAAACTGTTTTTT
TRBJ2-7,NA,TRBV20-1,NA,CSAKEVYEQYF,TGCAGTGCTAAGGAGGTCTACGAGCAGTACTTC
TRBJ2-7,NA,TRBV21-1,NA,CASSELAGVREQYF,TGTGCCAGCAGCGAACTAGCGGGAGTGAGGGAGCAGTACTTC
TRBJ1-2,NA,TRBV6-5,TRBD1,CASSSRRGTAYGYTF,TGTGCCAGCAGTTCCCGTAGGGGGACAGCCTATGGCTACACCTTC
TRBJ2-6,NA,TRBV6-5,NA,CASSYSGFSGANVLTF,TGTGCCAGCAGTTACTCGGGGTTCTCTGGGGCCAACGTCCTGACTTTC
TRBJ2-6,NA,TRBV4-2,NA,CASSQDRRRANVLTF,TGTGCCAGCAGCCAAGATCGACGGAGGGCCAACGTCCTGACTTTC
TRBJ1-1,large,TRBV9,NA,CASSVGVGATEAFF,TGTGCCAGCAGCGTGGGAGTCGGGGCGACTGAAGCTTTCTTT
TRBJ2-1,NA,TRBV27,TRBD2,CASRPLWTSGIAYNEQFF,TGTGCCAGCAGACCTCTTTGGACTAGCGGGATCGCCTACAATGAGCAGTTCTTC
TRBJ2-2,NA,TRBV5-4,NA,CASSWGSPTGELFF,TGTGCCAGCAGCTGGGGATCGCCAACCGGGGAGCTGTTTTTT
TRBJ2-7,NA,TRBV30,TRBD2,CAWSAIAGITYEQYF,TGTGCCTGGAGCGCTATAGCGGGAATTACCTACGAGCAGTACTTC
TRBJ2-1,NA,TRBV6-5,TRBD1,CASRPTGDYNEQFF,TGTGCCAGCCGACCGACAGGGGACTACAATGAGCAGTTCTTC
TRBJ1-5,NA,TRBV18,TRBD1,CASSPLGTGDVNQPQHF,TGTGCCAGCTCACCCCTAGGGACAGGCGACGTTAATCAGCCCCAGCATTTT
TRBJ2-3,NA,TRBV27,NA,CASSPSDYPSPITQYF,TGTGCCAGCAGTCCCTCGGACTACCCTTCTCCCATTACGCAGTATTTT
TRBJ1-5,NA,TRBV19,NA,CASSMVEAGNQPQHF,TGTGCCAGTAGTATGGTGGAGGCGGGCAATCAGCCCCAGCATTTT
TRBJ1-4,NA,TRBV18,NA,CASSPRTDEKLFF,TGTGCCAGCTCACCAAGGACGGATGAAAAACTGTTTTTT
TRBJ1-1,NA,TRBV25-1,NA,CASSESGNTEAFF,TGTGCCAGCAGTGAGTCGGGGAACACTGAAGCTTTCTTT
TRBJ2-7,NA,TRBV7-9,TRBD2,CASSLGGGAYEQYF,TGTGCCAGCAGCTTAGGTGGGGGGGCCTACGAGCAGTACTTC
TRBJ1-1,NA,TRBV19,NA,CASSKADSLNTEAFF,TGTGCCAGTAGTAAGGCCGACAGTCTGAACACTGAAGCTTTCTTT
TRBJ2-1,few,TRBV2,NA,CASSETGPTAYNEQFF,TGTGCCAGCAGTGAAACAGGGCCCACCGCTTACAATGAGCAGTTCTTC
TRBJ2-7,NA,TRBV7-2,NA,CASSLAGFSYEQYF,TGTGCCAGCAGCTTGGCGGGATTCTCCTACGAGCAGTACTTC
TRBJ1-1,NA,TRBV28,NA,CASSLGRTEAFF,TGTGCCAGCAGTTTGGGGCGGACTGAAGCTTTCTTT
TRBJ2-1,NA,TRBV7-5,NA,CVRSSREVAIYNEQFF,TGTGTCAGAAGCTCCCGGGAGGTAGCGATCTACAATGAGCAGTTCTTC
TRBJ1-5,NA,TRBV7-2,TRBD1,CASSSGQGLSKPQHF,TGTGCCAGCAGCTCGGGACAGGGGCTTAGCAAGCCCCAGCATTTT
TRBJ2-3,NA,TRBV29-1,NA,CSVEDRTIIVPDTQYF,TGCAGCGTTGAAGATCGGACGATAATAGTTCCGGATACGCAGTATTTT
TRBJ1-2,once,TRBV20-1,NA,CSARTIYGYTF,TGCAGTGCTAGGACGATTTATGGCTACACCTTC
TRBJ1-1,NA,TRBV5-1,TRBD1,CASSLAGPGGMNTEAFF,TGCGCCAGCAGCTTGGCAGGACCAGGGGGGATGAACACTGAAGCTTTCTTT
TRBJ2-7,NA,TRBV19,NA,CASAKHPGEGAGDEQYF,TGTGCCAGCGCTAAACACCCGGGGGAGGGGGCCGGGGACGAGCAGTACTTC
TRBJ2-3,NA,TRBV5-1,NA,CASSPWTNPSTDTQYF,TGCGCCAGCAGCCCATGGACTAACCCTAGCACAGATACGCAGTATTTT
TRBJ1-3,NA,TRBV21-1,NA,CASSNSGDVRNTIYF,TGTGCCAGCAGCAATTCAGGGGATGTGCGGAACACCATATATTTT
TRBJ1-5,NA,TRBV10-3,NA,CAISEGFGGNQPQHF,TGTGCCATCAGTGAGGGATTCGGGGGTAATCAGCCCCAGCATTTT